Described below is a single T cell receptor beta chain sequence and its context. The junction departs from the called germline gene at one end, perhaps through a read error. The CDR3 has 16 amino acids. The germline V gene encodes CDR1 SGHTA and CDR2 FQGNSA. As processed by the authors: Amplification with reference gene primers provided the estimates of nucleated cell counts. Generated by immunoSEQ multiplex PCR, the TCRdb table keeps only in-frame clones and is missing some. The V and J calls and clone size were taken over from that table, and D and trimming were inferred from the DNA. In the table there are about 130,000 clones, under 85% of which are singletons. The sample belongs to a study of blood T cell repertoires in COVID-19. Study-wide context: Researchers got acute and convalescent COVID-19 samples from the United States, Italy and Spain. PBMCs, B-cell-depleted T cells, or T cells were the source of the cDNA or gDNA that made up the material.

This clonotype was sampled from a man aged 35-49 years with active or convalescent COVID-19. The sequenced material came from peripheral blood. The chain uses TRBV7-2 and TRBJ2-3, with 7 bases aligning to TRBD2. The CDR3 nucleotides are TGTGCCAGCAGATTAGGCGGGGGAGGCCTCACAGATACGCAGTATTTT. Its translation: CASRLGGGGLTDTQYF.